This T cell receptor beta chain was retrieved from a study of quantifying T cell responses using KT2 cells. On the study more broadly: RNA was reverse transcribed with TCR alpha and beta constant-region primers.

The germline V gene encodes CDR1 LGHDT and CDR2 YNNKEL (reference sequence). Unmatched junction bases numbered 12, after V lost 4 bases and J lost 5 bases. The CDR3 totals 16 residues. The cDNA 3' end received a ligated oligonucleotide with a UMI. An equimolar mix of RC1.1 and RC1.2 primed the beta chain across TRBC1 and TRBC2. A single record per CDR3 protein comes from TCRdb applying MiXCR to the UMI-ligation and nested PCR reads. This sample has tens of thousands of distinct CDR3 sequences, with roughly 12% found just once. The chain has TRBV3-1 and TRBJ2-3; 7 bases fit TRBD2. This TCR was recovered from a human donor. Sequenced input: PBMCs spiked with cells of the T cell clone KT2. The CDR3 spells CASSLGGRSPRDTQYF. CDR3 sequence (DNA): TGTGCCAGCAGCCTAGGCGGGAGAAGCCCCAGAGATACGCAGTATTTT.